This TCR beta chain was documented in a study of OX40 agonist ivuxolimab in advanced cancers. Study-wide context: Patients' therapy was ivuxolimab, an antibody that acts as an agonist of OX40 (CD134). The study, taken as a whole, reports: In general, CD8+ T cells held more expanded clones than CD4+ did, on average.

Autoimmune disease history or systemic immunosuppression was exclusionary. The V gene's germline CDR1 is MRHNA and CDR2 SNTAGT. With V trimmed by 1 base and J by 5 bases, 13 bases remained unmatched. The CDR3 loop spans 17 amino acids. The table came from immunoSEQ multiplex PCR; TCRdb's copy has only in-frame clones and leaves some out. The sample holds 75,000 to 95,000 clones; about 89% are singletons and the top ten take about 9.1%. Concerning this clone: Antigen specificity is unknown.

This material consisted of CD4+ or CD8+ T cells sorted from blood, taken in a trial of the OX40 agonist ivuxolimab. The sequence was collected from an adult with an advanced solid tumor such as melanoma, head and neck, liver or kidney cancer. The chain joins TRBV6-4 to TRBJ2-5, with 7 bases matching TRBD2. The CDR3, as DNA: TGTGCCAGCAGTGACTTCCCCGGGACCTCCGGGGGGGAGACCCAGTACTTC. It is translated as CASSDFPGTSGGETQYF.